This is a list of T cell receptor beta chains from one sample in a study of siplizumab effects on memory and regulatory T cells. TCRdb keeps only in-frame clones here, not all; method: immunoSEQ multiplex PCR. Here the sample spans approximately 120,000 clones, about 91% being singletons. The sequencing input was Tregs sorted from blood. The receptors stem from a human donor in good health. Both conserved end residues are part of each CDR3. A D gene is named only where the DNA matches it firmly.

V	J	D	DNA	CDR3
TRBV2	TRBJ1-2	-	TGTGCCAGCAGTGAATCGGAGTACTATGGCTACACCTTC	CASSESEYYGYTF
TRBV19	TRBJ2-5	-	TGTGCCAGTAAACGGGGGCCCCAAGAGACCCAGTACTTC	CASKRGPQETQYF
TRBV19	TRBJ2-4	-	TGTGCCAGTGGAAGGGACGCGACGCAAAACATTCAGTACTTC	CASGRDATQNIQYF
TRBV18	TRBJ2-5	-	TGTGCCAGCTCACCAGTTACAGGGCTTCAAGAGACCCAGTACTTC	CASSPVTGLQETQYF
TRBV5-1	TRBJ1-2	-	TGCGCCAGCAGCTCGGATGGGCCTAATGGCTACACCTTC	CASSSDGPNGYTF
TRBV7-2	TRBJ2-1	TRBD1	TGTGCCAGCAGCCCGGGACAGGGGGTCGATGAGCAGTTCTTC	CASSPGQGVDEQFF
TRBV7-6	TRBJ2-7	-	TGTGCCAGCAGCTTAGCTCGGGAAGGTGCCCCCTCCTACGAGCAGTACTTC	CASSLAREGAPSYEQYF
TRBV5-5	TRBJ1-2	-	TGTGCCAGCAGTAATGACTATAGCTACACCTTC	CASSNDYSYTF
TRBV5-1	TRBJ2-1	TRBD2	TGCGCCAGCAGCTCCGGGACTAGCGGTTACAATGAGCAGTTCTTC	CASSSGTSGYNEQFF
TRBV5-1	TRBJ2-1	TRBD2	TGCGCCAGCAGCTTAGGACTAGCGGTCGGCAATGAGCAGTTCTTC	CASSLGLAVGNEQFF
TRBV11-3	TRBJ2-1	-	TGTGCCAGCAGCTTCTTCGGGAGCGAGGGGCAGTTCTTC	CASSFFGSEGQFF
TRBV18	TRBJ1-5	-	TGTGCCAGCTCACCGGCGTATAGCAATCAGCCCCAGCATTTT	CASSPAYSNQPQHF